A single sample is the source of the 28 T cell receptor beta chains below, sequenced in a study of blood T cell repertoires in COVID-19. Method: immunoSEQ multiplex PCR; TCRdb's copy keeps in-frame clones and lacks some. The sample lists 280,000 or so clones, over 75% occurring once. Material: peripheral blood. Receptors originate from a woman aged 55-69 years with acute or convalescent COVID-19.

The V call is TRBV11-3, the J call TRBJ2-5, with 10 bases matching TRBD1. The CDR3 consists of 14 residues. Germline trimming cut 6 bases from V and 3 bases from J; bases unmatched to any gene: 4. From germline, CDR1 is SGHNT and CDR2 YENEEA. CDR3 sequence (DNA): TGTGCCAGCAGTTCCGGGACAGGGGAAGAGACCCAGTACTTC. Its translation: CASSSGTGEETQYF.

The CDR3 reads CASSQVRGTDGYTF. In nucleotides, the CDR3 is TGTGCCAGCAGCCAAGTACGCGGGACAGATGGCTACACCTTC. The V and J genes are TRBV3-1 (or the pseudogene TRBV3-2) and TRBJ1-2; 7 bases are a match to TRBD1. Germline CDR1 and CDR2: LGHDT and YNNKEL (reference sequence). Trimming took 1 base from V and 6 from J; bases not matched to a gene: 5. CDR3 size: 14 residues.

V and J are TRBV4-2 and TRBJ2-1; tentative D call: TRBD2 (5 bases). The CDR3 runs 18 residues. Trimming shortened V by 0 bases and J by 1 base, and 16 bases separated the two germline ends. Germline loops: CDR1 LGHNA, CDR2 YNFKEQ. This CDR3 reads CASSQENPGSGSYNEQFF. Written as DNA, the CDR3 is TGTGCCAGCAGCCAAGAAAATCCGGGGTCTGGTTCCTACAATGAGCAGTTCTTC.

This clone was picked up a small number of times. The rearrangement uses TRBV28 and TRBJ2-2; D not certain. V gave up 6 bases and J gave up 6 bases, with 8 bases separating them. There are 12 residues in the CDR3. CDR1 is MDHEN and CDR2 is SYDVKM in the germline V gene. The CDR3 region is CASSPAAGELFF. CDR3 in DNA: TGTGCCAGCAGCCCGGCGGCCGGGGAGCTGTTTTTT.

This clone has just a few counts. The CDR3 nucleotides read TGTGCCAGCGGGCGAGACACCTTGAACACTGAAGCTTTCTTT. As protein: CASGRDTLNTEAFF. V gene TRBV7-2 combines with J gene TRBJ1-1; D remains ambiguous. The germline V gene encodes CDR1 SGHTA and CDR2 FQGNSA. Trimming stripped 8 bases from V and 0 bases from J, with 13 bases between. The CDR3 length is 14 residues.

The CDR3 loop reads CASSLIPADRADEQFF. DNA of the CDR3: TGTGCCAGCAGCTTAATCCCCGCGGACAGGGCGGATGAGCAGTTCTTC. V is TRBV7-9 and J is TRBJ2-1; 8 bases match TRBD1. CDR1 SEHNR and CDR2 FQNEAQ come from the germline V gene (reference sequence). This CDR3 is built from 16 residues. Losses at the gene ends were 2 bases for V and 8 bases for J; bases not matched to a gene: 11.

This chain links TRBV6-5 with TRBJ1-5; a weak D match, TRBD1 (6 bases). With 0 bases removed from V and 6 bases from J, the gap between germline ends came to 12 bases. The germline V gene encodes CDR1 MNHEY and CDR2 SVGAGI. The CDR3 runs to 15 residues. DNA of the CDR3: TGTGCCAGCAGTTACTCTGGGGGCGCGGGTCAGCCCCAGCATTTT. Amino acids: CASSYSGGAGQPQHF.

The chain employs TRBV7-6 and TRBJ2-3; 7 bases map to TRBD1. The CDR3 contains 16 residues. The junction had 6 bases not matched to a gene; V was cut back by 0 bases and J by 3 bases. CDR1 is SGHVS and CDR2 is FNYEAQ in the germline V gene. The CDR3 spells CASSLARTGGTDTQYF. The DNA of the CDR3 is TGTGCCAGCAGCTTAGCAAGGACAGGTGGGACAGATACGCAGTATTTT.

This chain links TRBV7-3 with TRBJ1-5; D remains ambiguous. CDR3 length: 15 amino acids. Trimming removed 8 bases from V and 1 base from J, with 15 bases in between. Looked up from germline, CDR1 is SGHTA and CDR2 is FQGTGA. The CDR3 loop is CASLPKDGSNQPQHF. The DNA of the CDR3 is TGTGCCAGCCTGCCGAAAGACGGGAGCAATCAGCCCCAGCATTTT.

The chain links TRBV28 to TRBJ1-4; 9 bases agree with TRBD1. CDR1 is MDHEN and CDR2 is SYDVKM in the germline V gene. The J segment lost 11 bases and the V segment lost 4 bases, leaving 5 bases of the junction unmatched. This CDR3 has 13 amino acids. The CDR3 DNA follows: TGTGCCAGCAGTTCGGGACAGGGTAGGAAACTGTTTTTT. Encoded protein: CASSSGQGRKLFF.

This clone was recorded only once. The chain carries TRBV28 and TRBJ1-5; a weak D match, TRBD1 (6 bases). The CDR3 has 13 amino acids. CDR1 and CDR2 (germline): MDHEN, SYDVKM. Trimming took off 3 bases at V and 6 bases at J, with 9 bases between the two ends. The CDR3 DNA sequence: TGTGCCAGCAGTTTGTTAGGGGGTCAGCCCCAGCATTTT. It specifies CASSLLGGQPQHF.

With regard to this clone: At the DNA level, this CDR3 is encoded by other sequences in the same sample as well. For the CDR3, the DNA is TGCGCCAGCAGCTTAGCCGGAGGCACCTACAATGAGCAGTTCTTC. Translating it yields CASSLAGGTYNEQFF. V is TRBV5-1 and J is TRBJ2-1; D possibly corresponds to TRBD2 (5 bases). There are 15 residues in the CDR3. The germline CDR1 and CDR2 sequences are SGHRS and YFSETQ. Trimming took 2 bases from V and 2 from J, leaving 11 bases between them.

V is TRBV19 and J is TRBJ2-5, with TRBD1 matching over 9 bases. Trimming cost V 3 bases and J 2 bases; bases outside gene matches: 4. Germline V lookup: CDR1 LNHDA, CDR2 SQIVND (reference sequence). CDR3 length equals 15 residues. CDR3 coding DNA: TGTGCCAGTAGTATTGGGACAGGGCCTCAAGAGACCCAGTACTTC. Its protein is CASSIGTGPQETQYF.

This rearrangement joins TRBV5-1 to TRBJ1-4; 8 bases agree with TRBD1. Germline V CDR1 and CDR2: SGHRS, YFSETQ. The CDR3 is made up of 15 amino acids. The V and J ends lost 3 bases and 8 bases, in that order; junction bases with no gene match: 9. The CDR3 sequence: CASSSYRGTEEKLFF. CDR3 DNA sequence: TGCGCCAGCAGCTCGTACAGGGGGACGGAAGAAAAACTGTTTTTT. The variable domain in full, completed from reference TRBV5-1 and TRBJ1-4, reads KAGVTQTPRYLIKTRGQQVTLSCSPISGHRSVSWYQQTPGQGLQFLFEYFSETQRNKGNFPGRFSGRQFSNSRSEMNVSTLELGDSALYLCASSSYRGTEEKLFFGSGTQLSVL.

The V gene is TRBV18, the J gene TRBJ2-1, with a tentative D call TRBD1 (5 bases). The CDR3 has 13 residues. The germline CDR1 and CDR2 sequences are KGHSH and LQKENI. Trimming pared 5 bases from V and 9 bases from J, leaving 14 bases between. The CDR3 sequence: CASSVGRVGEQFF. DNA for the CDR3: TGTGCCAGCTCAGTCGGCAGGGTCGGTGAGCAGTTCTTC.

This clone was seen more than once but under ten times. The rearrangement links TRBV9 to TRBJ1-6; TRBD1 aligns across 7 bases. CDR1 is SGDLS, CDR2 YYNGEE, per germline. CDR3 length equals 17 residues. V trimming: 4 bases; J trimming: 1 base; junction bases outside the gene matches: 8. The CDR3 loop reads CASSLTGVISYNSPLHF. CDR3 sequence (DNA): TGTGCCAGCAGCCTTACAGGGGTGATATCCTATAATTCACCCCTCCACTTT.

The chain is built from TRBV7-9 and TRBJ2-7; D is undetermined. Germline-derived CDR1 and CDR2 are SEHNR and FQNEAQ (reference sequence). The V and J ends lost 8 bases and 2 bases respectively, with 16 bases between them. The CDR3 has 14 residues. CDR3 sequence: CASGPGLSPYEQYF. The CDR3 region has the DNA TGTGCCAGCGGCCCGGGTCTGTCTCCCTACGAGCAGTACTTC. Based on the CDR3 plus reference TRBV7-9 and TRBJ2-7, the full variable domain is DTGVSQNPRHKITKRGQNVTFRCDPISEHNRLYWYRQTLGQGPEFLTYFQNEAQLEKSRLLSDRFSAERPKGSFSTLEIQRTEQGDSAMYLCASGPGLSPYEQYFGPGTRLTVT.

The V and J genes are TRBV27 and TRBJ1-2, with TRBD1 matching 7 bases. The CDR3 is made up of 14 amino acids. Germline-derived CDR1 and CDR2 are MNHEY and SMNVEV (reference sequence). V lost 3 bases and J lost 2; bases outside the gene matches: 3. The CDR3 bases are TGTGCCAGCAGTTTCCGGGACAGCAACTATGGCTACACCTTC. It translates to CASSFRDSNYGYTF.

This rearrangement joins TRBV19 to TRBJ2-7, with TRBD1 matching 9 bases. V trimming: 5 bases; J trimming: 3 bases; junction bases outside the gene matches: 2. CDR3 size: 13 residues. Germline CDR1 reads LNHDA; CDR2 reads SQIVND (reference sequence). CDR3 sequence (DNA): TGTGCCAGTAGTCGGGGACAGGGCTACGAGCAGTACTTC. Translated: CASSRGQGYEQYF.

This rearrangement joins TRBV3-1 (or the pseudogene TRBV3-2) to TRBJ2-3; 7 nucleotides match TRBD2. The junction had 12 bases not matched to a gene; V was cut back by 0 bases and J by 0 bases. CDR3 size: 19 residues. CDR1 and CDR2 from the germline V gene are LGHDT and YNNKEL (reference sequence). CDR3 in amino acids: CASSQDALLARLSTDTQYF. As DNA, the CDR3 is TGTGCCAGCAGCCAAGATGCCTTACTAGCGCGACTAAGCACAGATACGCAGTATTTT.

This sequence joins TRBV9 and TRBJ1-1; 11 bases align to TRBD1. Per germline, CDR1 SGDLS and CDR2 YYNGEE. The CDR3 covers 15 residues. Trimming cost V 4 bases and J 6 bases; bases outside gene matches: 8. The CDR3 region is CASSNTGTGGAEAFF. Written as DNA, the CDR3 is TGTGCCAGCAGCAATACCGGGACAGGGGGGGCTGAAGCTTTCTTT.

The chain carries TRBV5-1 and TRBJ1-1; 8 bases map to TRBD1. V lost 0 bases and J lost 5; bases outside the gene matches: 6. Germline values: CDR1 SGHRS, CDR2 YFSETQ. The CDR3 spans 15 residues. The CDR3 loop reads CASSLESGQGTEAFF. Here the CDR3 DNA reads TGCGCCAGCAGCTTGGAATCCGGACAGGGTACTGAAGCTTTCTTT.

CDR3: CASSQGEGAGGELFF. The CDR3 DNA reads TGTGCCAGCAGCCAAGGGGAAGGGGCCGGCGGGGAGCTGTTTTTT. The chain is built from TRBV3-1 (or the pseudogene TRBV3-2) and TRBJ2-2; D possibly corresponds to TRBD1 (5 bases). V was pared by 1 base and J by 7 bases, with 13 bases between. Germline values: CDR1 LGHDT, CDR2 YNNKEL (reference sequence). This CDR3 contains 15 residues.

As to this clone: Mismatch with germline at one junction end may stem from a read error. This chain joins TRBV12-3 or TRBV12-4 and TRBJ1-1; D gene ambiguous. The CDR3 runs 12 residues. The CDR3 DNA is TGTGCCAGCACCATATCAGGTACTGGAGCTTTCTTT. Protein sequence: CASTISGTGAFF.

V is TRBV15 and J is TRBJ1-1; 8 bases fit TRBD1. V dropped 2 bases and J dropped 2; count of bases not matched to a gene: 13. The CDR3 runs 18 residues. Germline V gene sequence: CDR1 LNHNV, CDR2 YYDKDF (reference sequence). The CDR3 nucleotides are TGTGCCACCAGCAGATTATACCCCCTGGACAGGGACAACACTGAAGCTTTCTTT. This sequence encodes CATSRLYPLDRDNTEAFF.

The chain recombines TRBV7-9 with TRBJ1-5; D unclear. The CDR3 contains 12 residues. The V and J ends lost 1 base and 9 bases respectively, with 7 bases between them. CDR1 and CDR2 (germline): SEHNR, FQNEAQ (reference sequence). Written as DNA, the CDR3 is TGTGCCAGCAGCTTAGATATCGGGCCCCAGCATTTT. Amino acids: CASSLDIGPQHF. The variable domain in full, completed from reference TRBV7-9 and TRBJ1-5, reads DTGVSQNPRHKITKRGQNVTFRCDPISEHNRLYWYRQTLGQGPEFLTYFQNEAQLEKSRLLSDRFSAERPKGSFSTLEIQRTEQGDSAMYLCASSLDIGPQHFGDGTRLSIL.

V usage is TRBV6-6 and J usage is TRBJ1-2; 11 bases match TRBD1. J lost 7 bases, V lost 5 bases, and 0 bases had no gene match. Germline V CDR1 and CDR2: MNHNY, SVGAGI (reference sequence). This CDR3 contains 12 residues. The CDR3: CASSGTGGGYTF. The DNA for the CDR3 is TGTGCCAGCAGTGGGACAGGGGGTGGCTACACCTTC.

The V call is TRBV29-1, the J call TRBJ1-1; D perhaps matches TRBD1 (5 bases). The CDR3 totals 14 residues. V was clipped by 2 bases and J by 1 base, with 11 bases between them. Germline loops: CDR1 SQVTM, CDR2 ANQGSEA. The CDR3: CSVERRGSNTEAFF. The CDR3 nucleotides read TGCAGCGTTGAAAGGCGGGGCTCGAACACTGAAGCTTTCTTT.